The following is a TCR beta chain sequence with its context. Original analysis: Reference gene primer amplification gave nucleated cell count estimates. Clones were read by immunoSEQ multiplex PCR, and TCRdb kept only the in-frame ones, dropping some. The D gene and trimming were derived from the DNA, and the V and J assignments and clone size from that table. The sample consists of hundreds of thousands of clones, about 83% of them appearing once. The sample is drawn from a study of blood T cell repertoires in COVID-19. Study as a whole: The United States, Italy and Spain provided the acute and convalescent COVID-19 samples. PBMCs, B-cell-depleted T cells, or T cells provided the cDNA or gDNA that made up the material.

Germline V gene lookup returns CDR1 KGHDR and CDR2 SFDVKD. The CDR3 is made up of 13 amino acids. V shed 7 bases and J 6 bases; nucleotides not matched to a gene: 1. Sequencing used peripheral blood. The sequence was obtained from a woman in her thirties or forties with active or convalescent COVID-19. This chain links TRBV24-1 with TRBJ2-7; 14 bases agree with TRBD2. The CDR3 DNA is TGTGCCACCAGCGGACTAGCGGGAGGCGAGCAGTACTTC. It yields the protein CATSGLAGGEQYF.